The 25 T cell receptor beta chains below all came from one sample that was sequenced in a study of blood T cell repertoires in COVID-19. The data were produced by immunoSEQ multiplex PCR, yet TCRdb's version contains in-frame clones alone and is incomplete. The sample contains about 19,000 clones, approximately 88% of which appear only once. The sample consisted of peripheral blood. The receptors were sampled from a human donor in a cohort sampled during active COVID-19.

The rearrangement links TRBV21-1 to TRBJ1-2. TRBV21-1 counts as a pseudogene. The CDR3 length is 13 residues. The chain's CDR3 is CASANGGIYGYTF. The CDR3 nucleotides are TGTGCCAGCGCCAACGGGGGGATCTATGGCTACACCTTC.

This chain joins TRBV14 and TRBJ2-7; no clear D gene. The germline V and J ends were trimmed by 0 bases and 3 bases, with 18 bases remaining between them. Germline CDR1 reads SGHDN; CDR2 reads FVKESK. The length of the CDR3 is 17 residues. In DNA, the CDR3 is TGTGCCAGCAGCCAAGAGCCGCTAGGCCCGTTCGACTACGAGCAGTACTTC. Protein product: CASSQEPLGPFDYEQYF.

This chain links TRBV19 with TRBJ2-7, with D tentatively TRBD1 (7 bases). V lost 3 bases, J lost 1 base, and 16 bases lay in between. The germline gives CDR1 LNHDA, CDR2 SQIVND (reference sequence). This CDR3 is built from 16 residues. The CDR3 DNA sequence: TGTGCCAGTAGTATGGGGCCTCAGGGGGGTTCCTACGAGCAGTACTTC. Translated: CASSMGPQGGSYEQYF.

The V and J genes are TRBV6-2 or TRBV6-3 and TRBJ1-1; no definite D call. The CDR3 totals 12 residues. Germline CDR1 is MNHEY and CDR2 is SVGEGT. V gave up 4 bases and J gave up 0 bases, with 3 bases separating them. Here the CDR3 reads CASSSVNTEAFF. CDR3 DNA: TGTGCCAGCAGTTCTGTGAACACTGAAGCTTTCTTT.

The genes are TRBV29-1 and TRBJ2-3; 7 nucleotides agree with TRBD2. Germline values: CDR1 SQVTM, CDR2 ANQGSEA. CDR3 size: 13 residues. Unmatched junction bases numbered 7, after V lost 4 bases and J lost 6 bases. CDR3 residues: CSVGQGGSDTQYF. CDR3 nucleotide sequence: TGCAGCGTTGGCCAGGGAGGGTCCGATACGCAGTATTTT.

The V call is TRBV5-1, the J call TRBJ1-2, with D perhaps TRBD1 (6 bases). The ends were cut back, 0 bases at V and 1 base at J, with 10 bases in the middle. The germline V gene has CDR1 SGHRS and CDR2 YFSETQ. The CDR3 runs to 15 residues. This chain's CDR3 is CASSLGTAVNYGYTF. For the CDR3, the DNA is TGCGCCAGCAGCTTGGGGACAGCGGTTAACTATGGCTACACCTTC.

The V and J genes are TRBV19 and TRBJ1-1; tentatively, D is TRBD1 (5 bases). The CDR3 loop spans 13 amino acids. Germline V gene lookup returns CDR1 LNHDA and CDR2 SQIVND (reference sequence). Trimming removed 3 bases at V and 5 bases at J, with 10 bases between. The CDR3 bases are TGTGCCAGTAGTATCGGGCAGGGTACTGAAGCTTTCTTT. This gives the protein CASSIGQGTEAFF.

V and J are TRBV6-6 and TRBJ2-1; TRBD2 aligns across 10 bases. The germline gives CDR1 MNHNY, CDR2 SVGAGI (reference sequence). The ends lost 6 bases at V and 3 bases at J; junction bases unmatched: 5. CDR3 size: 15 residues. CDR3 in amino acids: CASSLLAGDYNEQFF. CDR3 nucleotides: TGTGCCAGCAGCCTGCTAGCGGGAGACTACAATGAGCAGTTCTTC.

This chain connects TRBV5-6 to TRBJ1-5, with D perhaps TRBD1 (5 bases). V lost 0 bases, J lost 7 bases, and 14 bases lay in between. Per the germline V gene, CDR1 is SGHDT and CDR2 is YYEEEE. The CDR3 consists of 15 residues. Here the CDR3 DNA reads TGTGCCAGCAGCTTGGAAGGACGGGGGATCCAGCCCCAGCATTTT. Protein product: CASSLEGRGIQPQHF.

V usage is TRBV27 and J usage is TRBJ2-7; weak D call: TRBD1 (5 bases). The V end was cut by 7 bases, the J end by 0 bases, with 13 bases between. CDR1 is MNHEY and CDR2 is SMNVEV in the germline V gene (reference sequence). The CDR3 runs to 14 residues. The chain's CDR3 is CASTYQGSSYEQYF. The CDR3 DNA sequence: TGTGCCAGCACTTATCAGGGTAGCTCCTACGAGCAGTACTTC.

In DNA, the CDR3 is TGTGCCAGCAGCATATATCGAGGGGGCACCTGGGCCGGGGAGCTGTTTTTT. Amino acid sequence: CASSIYRGGTWAGELFF. The rearrangement uses TRBV5-4 and TRBJ2-2; 7 nucleotides match TRBD1. The germline gives CDR1 SGHNT, CDR2 YYREEE (reference sequence). The CDR3 length is 17 residues. With 4 bases clipped from V and 6 bases from J, the junction kept 15 bases outside the gene matches.

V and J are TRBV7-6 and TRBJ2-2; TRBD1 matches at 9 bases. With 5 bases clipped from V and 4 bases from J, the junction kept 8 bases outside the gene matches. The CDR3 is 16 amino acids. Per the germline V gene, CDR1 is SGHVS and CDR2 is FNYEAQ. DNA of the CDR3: TGTGCCAGCAGCCTAACCGGGACAGGGACCACCGGGGAGCTGTTTTTT. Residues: CASSLTGTGTTGELFF.

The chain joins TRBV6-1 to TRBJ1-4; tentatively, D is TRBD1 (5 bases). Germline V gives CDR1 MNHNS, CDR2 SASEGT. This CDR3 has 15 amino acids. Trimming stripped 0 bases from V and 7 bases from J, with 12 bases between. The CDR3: CASSEAYNQGEKLFF. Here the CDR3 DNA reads TGTGCCAGCAGTGAAGCTTACAACCAGGGTGAAAAACTGTTTTTT.

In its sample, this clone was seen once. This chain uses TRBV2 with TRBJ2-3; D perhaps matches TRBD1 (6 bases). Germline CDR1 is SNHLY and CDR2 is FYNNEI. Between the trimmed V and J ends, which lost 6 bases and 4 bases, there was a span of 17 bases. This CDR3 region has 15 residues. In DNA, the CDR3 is TGTGCCAGCAGACCTGGACAGTTTATCGCAGATACGCAGTATTTT. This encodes CASRPGQFIADTQYF.

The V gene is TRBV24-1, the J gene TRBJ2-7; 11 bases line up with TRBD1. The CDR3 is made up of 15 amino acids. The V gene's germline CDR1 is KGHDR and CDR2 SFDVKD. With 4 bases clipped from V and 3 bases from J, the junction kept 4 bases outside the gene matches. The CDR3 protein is CATSDPGTGGYEQYF. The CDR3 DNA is TGTGCCACCAGTGACCCCGGGACAGGGGGCTACGAGCAGTACTTC.

CDR3 nucleotides: TGTGCCAGCAGCTTCACAGGGGTTGGGGAGACCCAGTACTTC. Its translation is CASSFTGVGETQYF. The rearrangement joins TRBV7-9 to TRBJ2-5, with TRBD1 matching 7 bases. Germline V gene lookup returns CDR1 SEHNR and CDR2 FQNEAQ (reference sequence). Unmatched junction bases numbered 6, after V lost 3 bases and J lost 5 bases. This CDR3 is 14 amino acids long.

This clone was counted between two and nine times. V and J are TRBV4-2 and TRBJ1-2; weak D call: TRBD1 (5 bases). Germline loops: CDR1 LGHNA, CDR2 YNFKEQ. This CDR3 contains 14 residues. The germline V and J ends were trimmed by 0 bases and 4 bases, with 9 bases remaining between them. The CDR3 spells CASSQERGAYGYTF. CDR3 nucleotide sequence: TGTGCCAGCAGCCAAGAGCGGGGCGCCTATGGCTACACCTTC.

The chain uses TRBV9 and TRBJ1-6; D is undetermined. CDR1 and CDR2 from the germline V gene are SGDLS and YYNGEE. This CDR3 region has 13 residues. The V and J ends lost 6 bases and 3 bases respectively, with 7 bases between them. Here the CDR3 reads CASNAVYNSPLHF. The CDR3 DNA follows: TGTGCCAGCAACGCAGTCTATAATTCACCCCTCCACTTT.

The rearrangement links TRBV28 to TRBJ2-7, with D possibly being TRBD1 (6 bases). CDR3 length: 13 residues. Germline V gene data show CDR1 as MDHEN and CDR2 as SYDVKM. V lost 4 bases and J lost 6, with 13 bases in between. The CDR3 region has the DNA TGTGCCAGCAGTTCAGGGGCGCCCGGCGAGCAGTACTTC. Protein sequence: CASSSGAPGEQYF.

The CDR3 nucleotides read TGTGCCAGCCAGGACAATAATGGAAACACCATATATTTT. Protein: CASQDNNGNTIYF. The V gene is TRBV2, the J gene TRBJ1-3; D is possibly TRBD1 (5 bases). V lost 8 bases and J 3 bases, leaving 11 bases between the germline ends. CDR1 is SNHLY, CDR2 FYNNEI, per germline. This CDR3 comprises 13 residues.

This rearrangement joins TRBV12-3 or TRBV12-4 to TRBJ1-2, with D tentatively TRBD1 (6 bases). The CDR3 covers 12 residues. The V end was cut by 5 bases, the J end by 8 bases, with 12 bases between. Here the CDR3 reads CASSRGRVGYTF. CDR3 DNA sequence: TGTGCCAGCAGTAGGGGGAGGGTGGGCTACACCTTC.

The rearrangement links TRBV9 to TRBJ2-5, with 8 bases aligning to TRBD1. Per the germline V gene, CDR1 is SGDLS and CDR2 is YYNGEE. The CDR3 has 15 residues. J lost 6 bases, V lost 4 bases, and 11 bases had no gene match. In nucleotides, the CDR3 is TGTGCCAGCAGCCTCCGGGGTCAGGGGGCAAAGACCCAGTACTTC. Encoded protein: CASSLRGQGAKTQYF.

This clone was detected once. The CDR3 here is CASSPPQPDTQYF. The CDR3 region has the DNA TGTGCCAGCAGTCCCCCACAGCCAGATACGCAGTATTTT. This chain joins TRBV28 and TRBJ2-3; D is ambiguous. The germline V gene encodes CDR1 MDHEN and CDR2 SYDVKM. With 5 bases removed from V and 4 bases from J, the gap between germline ends came to 10 bases. The CDR3 has 13 amino acids.

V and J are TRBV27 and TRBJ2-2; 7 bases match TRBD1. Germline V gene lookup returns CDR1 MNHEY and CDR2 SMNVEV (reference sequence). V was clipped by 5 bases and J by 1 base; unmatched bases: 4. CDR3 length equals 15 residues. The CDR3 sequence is CASSPRTGNTGELFF. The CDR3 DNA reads TGTGCCAGCAGTCCTCGGACAGGGAACACCGGGGAGCTGTTTTTT.

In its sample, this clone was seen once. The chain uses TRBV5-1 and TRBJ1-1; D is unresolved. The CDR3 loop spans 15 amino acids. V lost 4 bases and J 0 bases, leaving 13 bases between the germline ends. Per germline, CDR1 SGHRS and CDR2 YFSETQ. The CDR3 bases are TGCGCCAGCAGCCTCGAGGGAGGGTTGAACACTGAAGCTTTCTTT. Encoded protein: CASSLEGGLNTEAFF.